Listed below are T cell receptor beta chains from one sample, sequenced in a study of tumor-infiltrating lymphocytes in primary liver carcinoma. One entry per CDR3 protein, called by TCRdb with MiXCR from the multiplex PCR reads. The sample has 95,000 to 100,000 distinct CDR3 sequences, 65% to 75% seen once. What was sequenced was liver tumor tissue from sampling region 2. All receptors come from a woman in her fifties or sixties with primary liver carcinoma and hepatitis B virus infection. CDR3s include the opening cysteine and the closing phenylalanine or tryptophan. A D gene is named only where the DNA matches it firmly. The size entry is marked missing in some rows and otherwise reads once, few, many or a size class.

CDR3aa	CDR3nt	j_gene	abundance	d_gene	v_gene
CASSQYMTSLTYF	TGTGCCAGCAGCCAATACATGACTAGTCTTACGTACTTC	TRBJ2-7	.	.	TRBV14
CASSLTTSGNSYEQYF	TGTGCCAGCAGTCTCACGACTAGCGGGAACTCCTACGAGCAGTACTTC	TRBJ2-7	many	TRBD2	TRBV6-2/TRBV6-3
CATSVVRWAQTWDYGYTF	TGTGCCACCAGTGTAGTCCGTTGGGCCCAAACCTGGGACTATGGCTACACCTTC	TRBJ1-2	few	.	TRBV24-1
CASSTRDARTEAFF	TGTGCCAGCAGCACCCGGGACGCTCGCACTGAAGCTTTCTTT	TRBJ1-1	.	.	TRBV9
CASSLGDRPVSSGANVLTF	TGTGCCAGCAGCTTAGGGGACAGGCCCGTTAGCTCTGGGGCCAACGTCCTGACTTTC	TRBJ2-6	medium-sized	TRBD1	TRBV11-2
CSAERGGKTGELFF	TGCAGCGCCGAACGAGGGGGGAAGACTGGGGAGCTGTTTTTT	TRBJ2-2	.	.	TRBV29-1
CRLRRTGASGYEQYF	TGCAGGCTCCGACGGACAGGGGCTTCTGGTTACGAGCAATACTTC	TRBJ2-5	.	TRBD1	TRBV29-1
CASRSPSSSWANVLTF	TGTGCCAGCAGGTCACCTAGTAGTTCTTGGGCCAACGTCCTGACTTTC	TRBJ2-6	.	.	TRBV28
CASSSDSLYEQYF	TGTGCCAGCAGCTCTGACAGCCTCTACGAGCAGTACTTC	TRBJ2-7	many	.	TRBV7-8
CNATTSGHEQFF	TGCAACGCTACTACTAGCGGTCATGAGCAGTTCTTC	TRBJ2-1	.	TRBD2	TRBV29-1
CASKTGTGSLRAQHF	TGTGCCAGCAAGACCGGGACAGGATCGTTGCGGGCCCAGCATTTT	TRBJ1-5	few	TRBD1	TRBV28
CASKNAEAQYF	TGTGCCAGCAAGAATGCAGAGGCCCAGTACTTC	TRBJ2-5	.	.	TRBV11-2
CASSRLGGNEKLFF	TGTGCCAGCAGTCGCTTGGGAGGAAATGAAAAACTGTTTTTT	TRBJ1-4	many	.	TRBV12-3/TRBV12-4
CASILVGQGGHPQHF	TGTGCCAGCATTTTAGTGGGACAGGGCGGTCATCCCCAGCATTTT	TRBJ1-5	.	TRBD1	TRBV12-3/TRBV12-4
CASSPAGTSVNEQFF	TGTGCCAGCAGCCCTGCAGGGACTAGCGTCAATGAGCAGTTCTTC	TRBJ2-1	.	TRBD2	TRBV6-6
CVSSRDSNEKLFF	TGTGTCAGCAGTAGGGACAGTAATGAAAAACTGTTTTTT	TRBJ1-4	.	TRBD1	TRBV12-3/TRBV12-4
CASSFWGVATNEKLFF	TGTGCCAGCAGTTTTTGGGGGGTTGCAACTAATGAAAAACTGTTTTTT	TRBJ1-4	.	.	TRBV28
CASRAGDSTYEQYF	TGTGCCAGCAGGGCGGGGGACAGTACCTACGAGCAGTACTTC	TRBJ2-7	many	.	TRBV5-4
CASTGNRGPANYGYAF	TGCGCCAGCACTGGGAACAGGGGGCCGGCTAACTATGGCTACGCCTTC	TRBJ1-2	.	TRBD1	TRBV4-1
CASSQGQGRMQYF	TGTGCCAGCAGCCAAGGCCAGGGAAGGATGCAGTACTTC	TRBJ2-7	many	.	TRBV14
CASSPNLGTSNNEQFF	TGTGCCAGCAGTCCTAATCTAGGAACTTCCAATAATGAGCAGTTCTTC	TRBJ2-1	.	.	TRBV6-2/TRBV6-3
CASSFWDLGGAYVQYF	TGTGCCAGCAGTTTTTGGGACTTGGGGGGTGCCTACGTGCAGTACTTC	TRBJ2-7	few	.	TRBV12-3/TRBV12-4
CASSLPRIGLNTEVFF	TGTGCAAGCAGTTTACCTCGGATAGGGTTGAACACTGAAGTTTTCTTT	TRBJ1-1	.	.	TRBV28
CASSGGDRGAFSEKLFF	TGTGCCAGCAGTGGGGGAGACAGGGGTGCCTTCTCTGAAAAACTGTTTTTT	TRBJ1-4	.	TRBD1	TRBV28
CASSFVGYATNEKLFF	TGTGCCAGCAGCTTTGTGGGGTATGCAACTAATGAAAAACTGTTTTTT	TRBJ1-4	.	.	TRBV7-9
CASSSKQAEVFF	TGCGCCAGTAGCTCTAAACAGGCTGAAGTTTTCTTT	TRBJ1-1	.	.	TRBV11-2
CASSLDRASSWEQFF	TGTGCCAGCAGCTTAGATCGGGCTAGTTCATGGGAGCAATTCTTC	TRBJ2-1	.	.	TRBV7-8
CTSSATSGGQYNEQFF	TGTACCAGCAGCGCTACAAGCGGAGGCCAATACAATGAGCAGTTCTTC	TRBJ2-1	.	.	TRBV11-3
CGSSFVVGNEQFF	TGTGGCAGCAGCTTCGTAGTGGGGAATGAACAGTTCTTC	TRBJ2-1	.	.	TRBV11-2
CASSQQGSGNTIYF	TGCGCCAGCAGCCAACAGGGTTCTGGAAACACCATATATTTT	TRBJ1-3	many	.	TRBV4-1
CSVVFSMDTEASF	TGCAGCGTTGTTTTTTCCATGGACACTGAAGCTTCCTTT	TRBJ1-1	.	.	TRBV29-1
CASSHEGLAGELFF	TGTGCCAGCAGTCATGAGGGTCTGGCCGGGGAGCTGTTTTTT	TRBJ2-2	many	.	TRBV28
CASSQESATSWRAREQFF	TGCGCCAGCAGCCAAGAGAGCGCTACTAGCTGGAGGGCCAGAGAGCAGTTCTTC	TRBJ2-1	.	.	TRBV4-1
CAGYSGGGEKLFF	TGTGCCGGCTATTCAGGGGGCGGTGAAAAACTGTTTTTT	TRBJ1-4	.	TRBD1	TRBV2
CASSFWTSGAKENEQFF	TGTGCCAGCAGTTTCTGGACTAGCGGGGCCAAGGAGAATGAGCAGTTCTTC	TRBJ2-1	few	TRBD2	TRBV28
CASSQDSGQGIFTDTQYF	TGCGCCAGCAGCCAAGATTCGGGACAGGGGATTTTCACAGATACGCAGTATTTT	TRBJ2-3	many	TRBD1	TRBV4-1
CASSLETDTQYF	TGCGCCAGCAGCTTGGAAACAGATACGCAGTATTTT	TRBJ2-3	many	.	TRBV5-1
CASSYALVGNTEALF	TGTGCCAGCAGTTACGCGTTGGTGGGGAACACTGAAGCTCTCTTT	TRBJ1-1	.	.	TRBV6-5
CASGSVSYEQHF	TGTGCCAGCGGTTCAGTCTCCTACGAGCAGCACTTC	TRBJ2-7	.	.	TRBV6-6
CDSSYSGGQGNEQFF	TGTGACAGCAGCTACTCGGGGGGACAGGGCAATGAGCAGTTCTTC	TRBJ2-1	.	TRBD1	TRBV6-5
CASNLSGLGDTQYF	TGCGCCAGCAACTTGTCGGGATTGGGAGATACGCAGTATTTT	TRBJ2-3	.	.	TRBV5-1
CASSLDSAGANTGELFF	TGTGCCAGCAGCTTAGACAGCGCTGGTGCGAACACCGGGGAGCTGTTTTTT	TRBJ2-2	many	.	TRBV11-3
CASSLEPGSPLHF	TGTGCCAGCAGCTTAGAGCCGGGTTCACCCCTCCACTTT	TRBJ1-6	medium-sized	.	TRBV11-2
CASGYALAGNTEAFF	TGTGCAAGCGGTTACGCGTTGGCGGGGAACACTGAAGCTTTCTTT	TRBJ1-1	.	.	TRBV6-5
CASSYSEGAVAEQYF	TGTGCCAGCAGTTACTCGGAGGGGGCAGTGGCCGAGCAGTACTTC	TRBJ2-7	many	.	TRBV6-2/TRBV6-3